This T cell receptor beta chain came from a study of OX40 agonist ivuxolimab in advanced cancers. Whole-study context: Participants averaged approximately 65 years of age (range about 23 to 80) and were approximately 81% male. It was permissible to have had prior anti-PD-1, anti-PD-L1 or anti-CTLA-4 therapy, and over 35% had some. Regarding the study as a whole: On average, a greater number of expanded clones characterised CD8+ T cells relative to CD4+.

The CDR3 has 18 amino acids. Trimming took 4 bases from V and 5 from J; bases not matched to a gene: 14. Germline values: CDR1 MGHDK, CDR2 SYGVNS. Libraries were prepared by immunoSEQ multiplex PCR; TCRdb keeps only in-frame clonotypes and omits some of them. The sample holds tens of thousands of clones; around 80% are singletons and the top ten take approximately 1.3%. Concerning this clone itself: The antigen is undetermined.

This receptor was obtained from an adult with an advanced solid tumor such as melanoma, head and neck, liver or kidney cancer. The starting material was CD4+ or CD8+ T cells sorted from blood, obtained in a trial of the OX40 agonist ivuxolimab. The rearrangement links TRBV25-1 to TRBJ2-3, with 11 bases identical to TRBD1. CDR3 sequence: CASSGEDRGRQLGDTQYF. The DNA for the CDR3 is TGTGCCAGCAGTGGAGAGGACAGGGGGCGACAGTTGGGAGATACGCAGTATTTT. The full variable domain, rest sourced from reference TRBV25-1 and TRBJ2-3, is EADIYQTPRYLVIGTGKKITLECSQTMGHDKMYWYQQDPGMELHLIHYSYGVNSTEKGDLSSESTVSRIRTEHFPLTLESARPSHTSQYLCASSGEDRGRQLGDTQYFGPGTRLTVL.